This TCR beta chain was recovered during a study of T cell clones after liver transplantation. Across the whole study: Timepoints were pre-transplant, pre-withdrawal, and after withdrawal was completed or failed.

Points from the study as a whole: In most of the 8 subjects, circulating graft-donor-reactive CD4 TCRbeta sequences fell significantly after transplant.

From germline, CDR1 is SGHTA and CDR2 FQGNSA. The CDR3 sequence is 13 residues long. Trimming cost V 5 bases and J 6 bases, with 14 bases left between them. The assay was immunoSEQ multiplex PCR, and TCRdb's table has in-frame clones only and misses some. Of approximately 65,000 clones listed, over 90% are singletons. This clone has only one observation. The antigen is not known. The source is a human patient who received a liver transplant. Part of the T cell pool may stem from the graft donor. The V gene is TRBV7-2, the J gene TRBJ2-7; perhaps TRBD1 as D (5 bases). Sequences were derived from CD4+ T cells from blood, sampled around 25 months after liver transplant. CDR3 sequence reads: CASSPSLGLEQYF. In nucleotides, the CDR3 is TGTGCCAGCAGCCCCTCCCTGGGGCTCGAGCAGTACTTC.